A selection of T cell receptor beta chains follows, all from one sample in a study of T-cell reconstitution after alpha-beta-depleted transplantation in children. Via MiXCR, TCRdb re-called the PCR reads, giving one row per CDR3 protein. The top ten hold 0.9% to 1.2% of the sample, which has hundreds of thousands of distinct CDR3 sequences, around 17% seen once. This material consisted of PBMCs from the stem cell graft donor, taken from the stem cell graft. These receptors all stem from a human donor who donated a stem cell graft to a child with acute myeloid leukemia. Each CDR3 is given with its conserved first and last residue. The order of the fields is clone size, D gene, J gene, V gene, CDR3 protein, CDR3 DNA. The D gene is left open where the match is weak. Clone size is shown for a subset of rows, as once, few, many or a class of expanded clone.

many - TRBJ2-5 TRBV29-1 CSVDGGQETQYF TGCAGCGTTGATGGGGGTCAAGAGACCCAGTACTTC
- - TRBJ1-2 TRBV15 CATSRGGGEVGYGYTF TGTGCCACCAGCAGAGGGGGGGGCGAGGTTGGCTATGGCTACACCTTC
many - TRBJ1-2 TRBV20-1 CSGTGSNYGYTF TGCAGTGGAACAGGGTCCAACTATGGCTACACCTTC
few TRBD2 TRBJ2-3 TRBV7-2 CASSLGERGGTDTQYF TGTGCCAGCAGCTTAGGAGAGCGGGGGGGCACAGATACGCAGTATTTT
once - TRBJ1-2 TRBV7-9 CASSLRDGDLDGYTF TGTGCCAGCAGCTTGCGGGATGGGGATTTGGATGGCTACACCTTC
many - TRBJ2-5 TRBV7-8 CASSLGLSYQETQYF TGTGCCAGCAGCTTAGGACTTTCGTACCAAGAGACCCAGTACTTC
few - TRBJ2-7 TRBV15 CATSRDSGPGIDYEQYF TGTGCCACCAGCAGAGATTCCGGACCAGGGATTGACTACGAGCAGTACTTC
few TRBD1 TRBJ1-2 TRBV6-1 CASSDDRGRYGYTF TGTGCCAGCAGTGACGACAGGGGCCGCTATGGCTACACCTTC
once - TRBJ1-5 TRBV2 CASSEAHRGGNQPQHF TGTGCCAGCAGTGAAGCGCACAGAGGGGGCAATCAGCCCCAGCATTTT
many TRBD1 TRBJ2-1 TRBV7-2 CASSLQTGVGSYNEQFF TGTGCCAGCAGCTTACAAACAGGGGTGGGGTCCTACAATGAGCAGTTCTTC
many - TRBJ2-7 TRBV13 CASSLFSPGEQYF TGTGCCAGCAGCCTCTTTTCGCCCGGCGAGCAGTACTTC
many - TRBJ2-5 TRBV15 CATSRVGVEETQYF TGTGCCACCAGCAGAGTAGGAGTAGAAGAGACCCAGTACTTC
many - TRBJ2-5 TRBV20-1 CSARKQQETQYF TGCAGTGCTAGGAAGCAGCAAGAGACCCAGTACTTC
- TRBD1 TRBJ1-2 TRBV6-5 CASSFFDRGKGGGYTF TGTGCCAGCAGTTTCTTCGACAGGGGAAAGGGAGGGGGCTACACCTTC